Sequencing of this T cell receptor (beta chain) was carried out in a study of OX40 agonist ivuxolimab in advanced cancers. Study overall: Patients with hepatocellular carcinoma, melanoma, renal cell or head and neck cancer made up the dose-escalation patients.

The protocol was immunoSEQ multiplex PCR, while the TCRdb copy is restricted to in-frame clones and leaves out a portion. This table has about 80,000 clones, more than 70% appearing once. The CDR3 covers 14 residues. CDR1 MNHEY and CDR2 SVGAGI come from the germline V gene. V was clipped by 7 bases and J by 2 bases; unmatched bases: 8. Material: CD4+ or CD8+ T cells sorted from blood, obtained in a trial of the OX40 agonist ivuxolimab. The chain is built from TRBV6-5 and TRBJ2-7, with 7 bases fitting TRBD1. The TCR comes from an adult with an advanced solid tumor such as melanoma, head and neck, liver or kidney cancer. The CDR3 sequence: CASTPWDRAYEQYF. The CDR3 nucleotides read TGTGCCAGCACTCCCTGGGACAGAGCCTACGAGCAGTACTTC.